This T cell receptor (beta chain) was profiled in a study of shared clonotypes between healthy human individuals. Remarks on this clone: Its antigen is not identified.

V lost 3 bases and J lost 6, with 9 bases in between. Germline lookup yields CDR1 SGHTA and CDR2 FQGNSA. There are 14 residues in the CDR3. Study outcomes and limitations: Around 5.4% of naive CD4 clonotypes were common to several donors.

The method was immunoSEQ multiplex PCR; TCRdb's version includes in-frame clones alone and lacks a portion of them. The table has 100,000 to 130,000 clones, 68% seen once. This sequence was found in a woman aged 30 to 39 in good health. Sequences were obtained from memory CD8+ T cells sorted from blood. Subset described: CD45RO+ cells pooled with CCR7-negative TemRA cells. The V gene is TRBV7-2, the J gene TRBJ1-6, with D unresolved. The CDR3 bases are TGTGCCAGCAGCTTGGCGTCAGCTAATTCACCCCTCCACTTT. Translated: CASSLASANSPLHF.